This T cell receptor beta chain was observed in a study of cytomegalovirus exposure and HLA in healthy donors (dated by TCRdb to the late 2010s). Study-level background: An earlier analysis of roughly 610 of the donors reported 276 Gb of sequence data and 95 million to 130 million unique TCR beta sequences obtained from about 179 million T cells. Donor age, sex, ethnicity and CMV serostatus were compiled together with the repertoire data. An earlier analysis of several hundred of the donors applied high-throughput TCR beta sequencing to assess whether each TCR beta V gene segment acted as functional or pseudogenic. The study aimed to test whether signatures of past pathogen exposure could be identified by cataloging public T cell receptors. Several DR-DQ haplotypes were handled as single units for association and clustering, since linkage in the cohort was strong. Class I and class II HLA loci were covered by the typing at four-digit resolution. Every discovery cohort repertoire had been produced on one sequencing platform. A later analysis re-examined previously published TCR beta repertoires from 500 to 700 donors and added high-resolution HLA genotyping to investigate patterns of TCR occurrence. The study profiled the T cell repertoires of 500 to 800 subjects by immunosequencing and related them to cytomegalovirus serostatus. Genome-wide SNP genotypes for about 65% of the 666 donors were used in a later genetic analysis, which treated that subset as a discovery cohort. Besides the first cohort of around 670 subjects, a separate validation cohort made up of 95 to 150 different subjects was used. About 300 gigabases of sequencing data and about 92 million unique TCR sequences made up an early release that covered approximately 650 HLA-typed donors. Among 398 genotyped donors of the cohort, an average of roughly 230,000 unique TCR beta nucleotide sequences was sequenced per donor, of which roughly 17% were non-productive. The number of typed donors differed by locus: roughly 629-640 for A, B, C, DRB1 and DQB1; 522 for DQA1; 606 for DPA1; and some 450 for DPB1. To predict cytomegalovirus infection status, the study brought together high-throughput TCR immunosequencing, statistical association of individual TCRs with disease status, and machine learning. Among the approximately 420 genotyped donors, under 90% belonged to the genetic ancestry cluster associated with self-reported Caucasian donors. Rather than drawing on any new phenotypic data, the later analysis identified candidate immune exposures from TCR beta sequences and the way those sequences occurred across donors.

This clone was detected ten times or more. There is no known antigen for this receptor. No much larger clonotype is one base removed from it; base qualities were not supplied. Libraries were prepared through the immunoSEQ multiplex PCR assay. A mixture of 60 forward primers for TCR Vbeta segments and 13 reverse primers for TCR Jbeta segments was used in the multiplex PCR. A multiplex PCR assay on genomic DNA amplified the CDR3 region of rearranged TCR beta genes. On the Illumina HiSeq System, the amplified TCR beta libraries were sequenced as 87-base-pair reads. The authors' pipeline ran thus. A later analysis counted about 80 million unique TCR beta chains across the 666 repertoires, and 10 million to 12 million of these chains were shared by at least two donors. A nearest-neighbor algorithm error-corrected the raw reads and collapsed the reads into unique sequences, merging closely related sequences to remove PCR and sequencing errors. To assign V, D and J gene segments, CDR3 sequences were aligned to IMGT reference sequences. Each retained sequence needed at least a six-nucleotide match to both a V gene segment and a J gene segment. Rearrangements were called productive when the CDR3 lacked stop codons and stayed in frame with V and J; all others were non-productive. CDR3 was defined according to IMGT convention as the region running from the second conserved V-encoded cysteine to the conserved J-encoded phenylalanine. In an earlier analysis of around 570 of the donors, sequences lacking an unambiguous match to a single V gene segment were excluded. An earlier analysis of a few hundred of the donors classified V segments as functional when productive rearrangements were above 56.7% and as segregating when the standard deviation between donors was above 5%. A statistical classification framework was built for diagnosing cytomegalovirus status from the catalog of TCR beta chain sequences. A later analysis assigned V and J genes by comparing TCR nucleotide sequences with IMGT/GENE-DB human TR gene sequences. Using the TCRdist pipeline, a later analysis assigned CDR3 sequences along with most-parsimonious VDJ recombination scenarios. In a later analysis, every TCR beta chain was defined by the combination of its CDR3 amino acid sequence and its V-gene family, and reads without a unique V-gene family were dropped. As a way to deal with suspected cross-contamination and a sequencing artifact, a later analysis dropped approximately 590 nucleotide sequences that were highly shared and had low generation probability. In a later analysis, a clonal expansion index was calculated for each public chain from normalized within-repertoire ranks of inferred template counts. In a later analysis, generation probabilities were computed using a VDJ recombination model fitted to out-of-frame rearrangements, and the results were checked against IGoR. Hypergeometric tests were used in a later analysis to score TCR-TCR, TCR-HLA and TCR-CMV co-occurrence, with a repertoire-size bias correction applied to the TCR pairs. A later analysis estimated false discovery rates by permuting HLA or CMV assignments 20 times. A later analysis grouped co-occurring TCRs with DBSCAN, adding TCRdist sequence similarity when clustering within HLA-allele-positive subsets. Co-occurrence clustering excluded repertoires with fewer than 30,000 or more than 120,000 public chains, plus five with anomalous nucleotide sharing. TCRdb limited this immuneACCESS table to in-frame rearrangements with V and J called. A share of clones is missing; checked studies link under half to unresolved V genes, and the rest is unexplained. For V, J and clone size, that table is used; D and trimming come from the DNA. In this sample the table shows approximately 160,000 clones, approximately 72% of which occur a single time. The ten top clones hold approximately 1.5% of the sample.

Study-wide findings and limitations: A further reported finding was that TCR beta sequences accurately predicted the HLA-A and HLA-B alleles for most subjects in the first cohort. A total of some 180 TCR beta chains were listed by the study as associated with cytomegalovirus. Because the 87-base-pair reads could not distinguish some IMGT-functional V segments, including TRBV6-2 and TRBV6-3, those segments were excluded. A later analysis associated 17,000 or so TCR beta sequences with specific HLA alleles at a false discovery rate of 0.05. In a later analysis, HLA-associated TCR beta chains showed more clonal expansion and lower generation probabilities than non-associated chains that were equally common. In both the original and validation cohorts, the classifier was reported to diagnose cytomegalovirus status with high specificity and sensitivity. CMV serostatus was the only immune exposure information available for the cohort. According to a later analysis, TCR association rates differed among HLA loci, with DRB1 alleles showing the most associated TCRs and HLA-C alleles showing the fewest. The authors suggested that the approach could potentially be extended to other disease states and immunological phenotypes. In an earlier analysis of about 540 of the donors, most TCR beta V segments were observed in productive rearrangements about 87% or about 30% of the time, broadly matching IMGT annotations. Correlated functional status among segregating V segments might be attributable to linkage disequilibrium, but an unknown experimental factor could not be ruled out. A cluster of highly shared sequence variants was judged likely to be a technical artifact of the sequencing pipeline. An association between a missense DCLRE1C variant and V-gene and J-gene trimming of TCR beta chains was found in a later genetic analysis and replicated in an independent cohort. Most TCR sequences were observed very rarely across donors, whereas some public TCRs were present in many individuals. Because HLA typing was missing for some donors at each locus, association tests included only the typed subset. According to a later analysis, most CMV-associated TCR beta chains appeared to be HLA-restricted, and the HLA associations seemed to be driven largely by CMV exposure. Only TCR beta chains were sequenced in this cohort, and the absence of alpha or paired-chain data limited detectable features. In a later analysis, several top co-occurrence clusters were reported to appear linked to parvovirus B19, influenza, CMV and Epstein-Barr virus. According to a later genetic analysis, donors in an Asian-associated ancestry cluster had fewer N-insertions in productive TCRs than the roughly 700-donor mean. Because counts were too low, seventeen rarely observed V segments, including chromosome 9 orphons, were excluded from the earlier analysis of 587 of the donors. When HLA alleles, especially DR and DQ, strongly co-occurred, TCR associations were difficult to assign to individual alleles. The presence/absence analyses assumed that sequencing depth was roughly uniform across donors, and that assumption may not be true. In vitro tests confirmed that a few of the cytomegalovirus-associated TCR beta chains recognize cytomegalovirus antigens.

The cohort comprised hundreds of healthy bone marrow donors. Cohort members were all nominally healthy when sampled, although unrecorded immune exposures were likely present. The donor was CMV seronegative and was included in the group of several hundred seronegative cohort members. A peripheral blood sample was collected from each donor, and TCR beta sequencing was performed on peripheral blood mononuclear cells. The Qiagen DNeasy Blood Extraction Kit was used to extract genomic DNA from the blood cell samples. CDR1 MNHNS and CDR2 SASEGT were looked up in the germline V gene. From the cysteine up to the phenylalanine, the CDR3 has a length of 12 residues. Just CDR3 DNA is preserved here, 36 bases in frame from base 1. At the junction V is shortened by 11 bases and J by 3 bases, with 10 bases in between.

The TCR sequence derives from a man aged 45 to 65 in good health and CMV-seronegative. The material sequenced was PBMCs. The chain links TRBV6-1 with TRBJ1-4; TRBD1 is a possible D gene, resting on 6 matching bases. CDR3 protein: CAVGQPNEKLFF. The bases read TGTGCCGTCGGACAGCCTAATGAAAAACTGTTTTTT.